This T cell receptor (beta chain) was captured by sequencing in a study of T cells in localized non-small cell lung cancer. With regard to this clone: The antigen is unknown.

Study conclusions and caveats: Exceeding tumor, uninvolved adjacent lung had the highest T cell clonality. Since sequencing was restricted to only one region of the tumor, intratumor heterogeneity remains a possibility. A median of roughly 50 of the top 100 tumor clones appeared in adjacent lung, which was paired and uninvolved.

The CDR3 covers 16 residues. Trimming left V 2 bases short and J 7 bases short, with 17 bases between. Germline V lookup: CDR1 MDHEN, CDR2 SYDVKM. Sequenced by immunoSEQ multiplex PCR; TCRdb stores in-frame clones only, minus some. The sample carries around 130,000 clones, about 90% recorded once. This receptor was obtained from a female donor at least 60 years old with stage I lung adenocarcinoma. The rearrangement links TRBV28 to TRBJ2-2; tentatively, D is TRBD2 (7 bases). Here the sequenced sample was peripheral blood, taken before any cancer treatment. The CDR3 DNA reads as TGTGCCAGCAGTTTAAGCTTCGGGGGGCTGATCGGGGAGCTGTTTTTT. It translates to CASSLSFGGLIGELFF.